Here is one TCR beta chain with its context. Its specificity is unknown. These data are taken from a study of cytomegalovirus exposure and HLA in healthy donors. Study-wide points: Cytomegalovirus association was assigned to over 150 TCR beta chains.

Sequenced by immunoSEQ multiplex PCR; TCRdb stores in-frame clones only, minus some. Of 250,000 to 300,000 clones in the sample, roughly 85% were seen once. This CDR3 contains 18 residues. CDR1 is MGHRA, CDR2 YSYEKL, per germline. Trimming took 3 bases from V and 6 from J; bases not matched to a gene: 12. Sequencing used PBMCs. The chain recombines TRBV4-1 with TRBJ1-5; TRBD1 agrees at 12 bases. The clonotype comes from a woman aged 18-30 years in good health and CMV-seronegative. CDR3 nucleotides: TGCGCCAGCAGCCATCAGATCCGGGACAGGGGGCCTATTCAGCCCCAGCATTTT. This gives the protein CASSHQIRDRGPIQPQHF.